This entry describes one T cell receptor (beta chain). The antigen is undetermined. The table came from immunoSEQ multiplex PCR; TCRdb's copy has only in-frame clones and leaves some out. The sample records about 48,000 clones, about 90% being singletons. The entry originates in a study of OX40 agonist ivuxolimab in advanced cancers. Study in general: Ivuxolimab, an agonistic anti-OX40 (CD134) antibody, was given to patients.

Study-level results: Clonal expansion was seen in CD4+ and CD8+ blood T cells by week 6 at 0.1 to 3.0 mg/kg. Some nonresponders likewise displayed low normalized T-cell clonal expansion. Averaging showed that CD8+ T cells had more expanded clones than CD4+ did.

V was clipped by 2 bases and J by 4 bases; unmatched bases: 0. The CDR3 runs 14 residues. Germline CDR1 reads MNHNS; CDR2 reads SASEGT. This clonotype originated in an adult with an advanced solid tumor such as melanoma, head and neck, liver or kidney cancer. The input for sequencing was CD4+ or CD8+ T cells sorted from blood, taken in a trial of the OX40 agonist ivuxolimab. The chain is built from TRBV6-1 and TRBJ2-5, with TRBD2 identical over 11 bases. The CDR3 here is CASSELAGGETQYF. For the CDR3, the DNA is TGTGCCAGCAGTGAACTAGCGGGGGGAGAGACCCAGTACTTC.